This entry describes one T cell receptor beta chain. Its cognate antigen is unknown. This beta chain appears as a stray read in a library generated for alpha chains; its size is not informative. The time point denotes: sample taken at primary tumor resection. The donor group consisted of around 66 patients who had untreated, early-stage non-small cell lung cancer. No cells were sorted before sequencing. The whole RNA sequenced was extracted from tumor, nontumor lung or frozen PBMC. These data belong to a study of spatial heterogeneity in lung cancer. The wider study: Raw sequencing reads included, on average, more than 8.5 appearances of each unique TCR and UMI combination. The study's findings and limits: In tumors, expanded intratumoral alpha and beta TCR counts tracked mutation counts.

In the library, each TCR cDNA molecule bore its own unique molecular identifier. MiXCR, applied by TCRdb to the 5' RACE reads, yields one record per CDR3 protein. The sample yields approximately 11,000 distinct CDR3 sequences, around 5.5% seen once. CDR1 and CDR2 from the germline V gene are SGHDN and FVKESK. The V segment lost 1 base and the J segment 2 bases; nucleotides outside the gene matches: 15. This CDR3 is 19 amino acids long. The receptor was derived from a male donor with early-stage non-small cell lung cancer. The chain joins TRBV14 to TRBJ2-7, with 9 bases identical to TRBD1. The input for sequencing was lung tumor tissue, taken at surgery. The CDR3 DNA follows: TGTGCCAGCAGCCAAGGAATCCGGGACAGGGTCCGCAGGGCCTACGAGCAGTACTTC. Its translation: CASSQGIRDRVRRAYEQYF.